This TCR beta chain stems from a study of T cell changes during pregnancy in multiple sclerosis. Sequenced by immunoSEQ multiplex PCR; TCRdb stores in-frame clones only, minus some. The data hold under 85,000 clones, with just over 90% observed a single time. The CDR3 is made up of 12 amino acids. Germline assignment: CDR1 SGDLS and CDR2 YYNGEE. The ends lost 1 base at V and 10 bases at J; junction bases unmatched: 2. The sample consisted of CD4+ T cells from peripheral blood mononuclear cells, taken before pregnancy. The receptor was derived from a female donor with multiple sclerosis, enrolled in a pregnancy study. This chain links TRBV9 with TRBJ2-1, with TRBD2 matching over 7 bases. CDR3 sequence (DNA): TGTGCCAGCAGCGTATTCGGGGGGGAGCAGTTCTTC. Its protein product is CASSVFGGEQFF.